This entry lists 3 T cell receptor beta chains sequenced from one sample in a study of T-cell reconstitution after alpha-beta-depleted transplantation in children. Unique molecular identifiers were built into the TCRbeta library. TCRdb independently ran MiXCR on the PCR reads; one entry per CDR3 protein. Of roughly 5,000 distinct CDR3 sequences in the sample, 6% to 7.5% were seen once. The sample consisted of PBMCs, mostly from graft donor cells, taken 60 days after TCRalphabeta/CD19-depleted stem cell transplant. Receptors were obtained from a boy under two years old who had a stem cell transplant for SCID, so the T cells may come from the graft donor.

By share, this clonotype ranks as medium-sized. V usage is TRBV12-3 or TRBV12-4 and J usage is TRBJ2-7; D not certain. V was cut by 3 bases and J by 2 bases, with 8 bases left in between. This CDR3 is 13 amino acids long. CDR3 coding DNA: TGTGCCAGCAGTTTGATCAGTCCCTACGAGCAGTACTTC. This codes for CASSLISPYEQYF.

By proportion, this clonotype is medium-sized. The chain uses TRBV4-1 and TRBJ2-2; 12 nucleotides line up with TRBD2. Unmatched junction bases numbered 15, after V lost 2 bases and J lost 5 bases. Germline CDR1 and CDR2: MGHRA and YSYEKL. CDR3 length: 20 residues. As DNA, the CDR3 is TGCGCCAGCAGCCAAAGTTCGGCTAGCGGGGGGGCAGTACTAACCGGGGAGCTGTTTTTT. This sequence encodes CASSQSSASGGAVLTGELFF.

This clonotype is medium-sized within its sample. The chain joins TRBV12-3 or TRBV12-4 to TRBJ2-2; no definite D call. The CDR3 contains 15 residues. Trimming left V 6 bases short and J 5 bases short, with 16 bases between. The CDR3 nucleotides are TGTGCCAGCAGGAACCCGGGTTCAGAGACCGGGGAGCTGTTTTTT. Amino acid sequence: CASRNPGSETGELFF.